The 21 T cell receptor beta chains below were found in one sample sequenced in a study of control samples from healthy donors and cancer patients. Here immunoSEQ multiplex PCR was the method, and the copy in TCRdb shows in-frame clones only, minus some. The repertoire holds about 160,000 clones, with around 96% as singletons. The sample taken for sequencing was blood. The receptors were sampled from a woman in her 30s in good health.

The chain carries TRBV6-2 or TRBV6-3 and TRBJ2-2; 7 bases align to TRBD2. Germline V gene data show CDR1 as MNHEY and CDR2 as SVGEGT. The CDR3 loop spans 15 amino acids. V lost 0 bases to trimming and J lost 4 bases; unmatched junction nucleotides: 2. CDR3 region: CASSYSTGGTGELFF. CDR3 coding DNA: TGTGCCAGCAGTTACTCAACGGGGGGCACCGGGGAGCTGTTTTTT.

CDR3 sequence reads: CASRGNTNTGELFF. CDR3 in DNA: TGTGCCAGCAGGGGTAATACGAACACCGGGGAGCTGTTTTTT. The V and J genes are TRBV2 and TRBJ2-2; D unresolved. Trimming stripped 6 bases from V and 0 bases from J, with 8 bases between. This CDR3 has 14 residues. The V gene's germline CDR1 is SNHLY and CDR2 FYNNEI.

The V and J genes are TRBV19 and TRBJ1-4, with D uncertain. This CDR3 is built from 14 residues. Germline assignment: CDR1 LNHDA and CDR2 SQIVND (reference sequence). Trimming removed 7 bases at V and 7 bases at J, with 16 bases between. The CDR3 is CASTPSGLREKLFF. In DNA form, the CDR3 reads TGTGCCAGTACCCCATCGGGGTTGCGTGAAAAACTGTTTTTT.

CDR3 region: CAWGSGVGSYEQYF. The CDR3 DNA is TGTGCCTGGGGGAGCGGGGTGGGCTCCTACGAGCAGTACTTC. The genes are TRBV30 and TRBJ2-7, with 7 positions matching TRBD2. V was clipped by 5 bases and J by 0 bases; unmatched bases: 7. The CDR3 runs 14 residues. Germline loops: CDR1 GTSNPN, CDR2 SVGIG (reference sequence). Variable domain in full (rest from reference TRBV30 and TRBJ2-7): SQTIHQWPATLVQPVGSPLSLECTVEGTSNPNLYWYRQAAGRGLQLLFYSVGIGQISSEVPQNLSASRPQDRQFILSSKKLLLSDSGFYLCAWGSGVGSYEQYFGPGTRLTVT.

The J gene is TRBJ2-7, the V gene TRBV3-1 (or the pseudogene TRBV3-2); TRBD1 matches 11 bases. Germline CDR1 reads LGHDT; CDR2 reads YNNKEL (reference sequence). V was pared by 3 bases and J by 0 bases, with 7 bases of the junction left unmatched. The CDR3 has 17 residues. As DNA, the CDR3 is TGTGCCAGCAGCCACTTAACCGGGACAGGGGGCTCCTACGAGCAGTACTTC. Amino acid sequence: CASSHLTGTGGSYEQYF.

This clone was found once. This chain joins TRBV5-1 and TRBJ2-1, with TRBD2 matching 9 bases. This CDR3 is 16 amino acids long. Germline assignment: CDR1 SGHRS and CDR2 YFSETQ. V dropped 4 bases and J dropped 5; count of bases not matched to a gene: 10. CDR3 DNA: TGCGCCAGCAGCCAGGTAGCGGGAGAAGTCCACAATGAGCAGTTCTTC. This gives the protein CASSQVAGEVHNEQFF.

The chain joins TRBV7-2 to TRBJ1-1, with D hard to call. There are 14 residues in the CDR3. Deletions cut 6 bases from V and 0 bases from J, with 11 bases between. Germline CDR1 and CDR2: SGHTA and FQGNSA. The CDR3 nucleotides read TGTGCCAGCAGACCCGCGAGGCTGAACACTGAAGCTTTCTTT. This sequence encodes CASRPARLNTEAFF.

The gene calls are TRBV6-4 and TRBJ2-3; 8 nucleotides match TRBD2. The CDR3 has 13 residues. Trimming removed 9 bases from V and 1 base from J; junction bases left unmatched: 3. Germline V lookup: CDR1 MRHNA, CDR2 SNTAGT. The CDR3 sequence is CASSRGGTDTQYF. Here the CDR3 DNA reads TGTGCCAGTTCGCGGGGGGGCACAGATACGCAGTATTTT.

The chain recombines TRBV11-2 with TRBJ2-1, with D possibly TRBD1 on 6 matching bases. The CDR3 spans 12 residues. V was pared by 5 bases and J by 6 bases, with 8 bases between. The germline V gene has CDR1 SGHAT and CDR2 FQNNGV. CDR3 loop: CASSQGGNEQFF. As DNA, the CDR3 is TGTGCCAGCAGCCAAGGGGGCAATGAGCAGTTCTTC.

This chain joins TRBV15 and TRBJ2-1, with unresolved D. Germline lookup yields CDR1 LNHNV and CDR2 YYDKDF (reference sequence). Trimming took off 8 bases at V and 8 bases at J, with 19 bases between the two ends. This CDR3 is 14 amino acids long. The CDR3 loop is CATAFEVARDEQFF. CDR3 bases: TGTGCCACCGCCTTTGAGGTGGCTAGGGATGAGCAGTTCTTC.

The chain employs TRBV20-1 and TRBJ2-1; D is undetermined. CDR1 and CDR2 (germline): DFQATT, SNEGSKA (reference sequence). This CDR3 region has 11 residues. V lost 3 bases to trimming and J lost 7 bases, with 7 bases between them. CDR3 coding DNA: TGCAGTGCTAGTCATGGGAATGAGCAGTTCTTC. This sequence encodes CSASHGNEQFF.

J is TRBJ1-4 and V is TRBV4-1; TRBD1 matches 8 bases. Germline CDR1 is MGHRA and CDR2 is YSYEKL. CDR3 length: 16 amino acids. V was clipped by 3 bases and J by 5 bases; unmatched bases: 8. The CDR3 DNA sequence: TGCGCCAGCAGCCAGAACCGACAGGGGTTGAATGAAAAACTGTTTTTT. It translates to CASSQNRQGLNEKLFF.

V and J are TRBV11-1 and TRBJ1-1; perhaps TRBD1 as D (6 bases). Trimming took 5 bases from V and 5 from J, leaving 12 bases between them. The germline V gene encodes CDR1 SGHAT and CDR2 FQDESV (reference sequence). This CDR3 is 13 amino acids long. The CDR3: CASSPGTRTEAFF. The CDR3 DNA sequence: TGTGCCAGCAGCCCCGGGACAAGGACTGAAGCTTTCTTT.

This clone was recorded a few times. The chain carries TRBV7-6 and TRBJ1-4, with a possible D match to TRBD1 (6 bases). Trimming took 5 bases from V and 0 from J, leaving 13 bases between them. The CDR3 loop spans 16 amino acids. CDR1 is SGHVS and CDR2 is FNYEAQ in the germline V gene. As DNA, the CDR3 is TGTGCCAGCAGCGAAGGGACACAGACAACTAATGAAAAACTGTTTTTT. This encodes CASSEGTQTTNEKLFF.

The chain employs TRBV30 and TRBJ2-1; 8 nucleotides align to TRBD2. Germline CDR1 reads GTSNPN; CDR2 reads SVGIG (reference sequence). This CDR3 spans 16 amino acids. V was clipped by 2 bases and J by 4 bases; unmatched bases: 10. In DNA, the CDR3 is TGTGCCTGGAGTAGGCCCCGGGGGGGCACTTACAATGAGCAGTTCTTC. It encodes CAWSRPRGGTYNEQFF.

J is TRBJ2-7 and V is TRBV6-5, with D possibly matching TRBD2 (6 bases). The CDR3 is 13 residues long. The V end was cut by 3 bases, the J end by 3 bases, with 9 bases between. Germline lookup yields CDR1 MNHEY and CDR2 SVGAGI. The DNA for the CDR3 is TGTGCCAGCAGTTATGCGGGGAGCTACGAGCAGTACTTC. As protein: CASSYAGSYEQYF.

The chain combines TRBV5-6 with TRBJ2-3, with 13 bases matching TRBD2. The CDR3 is 16 amino acids. Germline trimming cut 0 bases from V and 3 bases from J; bases unmatched to any gene: 1. CDR1 is SGHDT and CDR2 is YYEEEE in the germline V gene. The CDR3 region is CASSLGGLAGTDTQYF. The CDR3 coding sequence is TGTGCCAGCAGCTTGGGGGGACTAGCGGGGACAGATACGCAGTATTTT.

J is TRBJ1-1 and V is TRBV6-5; D uncertain. The V end lost 6 bases, the J end lost 4 bases, and 9 bases lay between the germline ends. The germline gives CDR1 MNHEY, CDR2 SVGAGI. CDR3 size: 12 residues. CDR3 DNA: TGTGCCAGCAGCGGAGGTGGCACTGAAGCTTTCTTT. Translated, it gives CASSGGGTEAFF.

V and J are TRBV28 and TRBJ2-5, with D uncertain. Trimming shortened V by 5 bases and J by 7 bases, and 8 bases separated the two germline ends. Germline-derived CDR1 and CDR2 are MDHEN and SYDVKM. The CDR3 spans 11 residues. CDR3 DNA sequence: TGTGCCAGCAGTCGCGGTCGGACCCAGTACTTC. Translated: CASSRGRTQYF.

The V gene is TRBV27, the J gene TRBJ1-6, with 7 bases aligning to TRBD1. V was clipped by 5 bases and J by 15 bases; unmatched bases: 13. The CDR3 extends over 14 amino acids. In germline, CDR1 is MNHEY, CDR2 SMNVEV (reference sequence). In nucleotides, the CDR3 is TGTGCCAGCAGTAAGCAGACCCAGGGGGTGGGCCTCCACTTT. It codes for CASSKQTQGVGLHF.

This chain uses TRBV9 with TRBJ1-4; no firm D call. The CDR3 extends over 14 amino acids. V was pared by 2 bases and J by 8 bases, with 13 bases between. CDR1 and CDR2 (germline): SGDLS, YYNGEE. The CDR3 region has the DNA TGTGCCAGCAGCGTGTCCAGAGTAGGGGAAAAACTGTTTTTT. It yields the protein CASSVSRVGEKLFF. Combining the CDR3 with reference TRBV9 and TRBJ1-4 gives the whole variable domain DSGVTQTPKHLITATGQRVTLRCSPRSGDLSVYWYQQSLDQGLQFLIQYYNGEERAKGNILERFSAQQFPDLHSELNLSSLELGDSALYFCASSVSRVGEKLFFGSGTQLSVL.